A single sample is the source of the 21 T cell receptor beta chains below, sequenced in a study of long-term antiretroviral therapy in people with HIV. Running of the v3.0 immunoSEQ assay took place at survey level. Some clones are missing from TCRdb's copy, which holds only in-frame ones; the method was immunoSEQ multiplex PCR. Altogether 30,000 to 40,000 clones are present, around 80% being singletons, with the ten largest covering 7.5% to 9.5%. The material was unsorted PBMCs, obtained 3.1 years after starting antiretroviral therapy. These receptors came from a woman in her forties or fifties with HIV.

The sample holds a few counts of this clone. The V and J genes are TRBV7-9 and TRBJ2-1, with 15 bases matching TRBD2. The germline CDR1 and CDR2 sequences are SEHNR and FQNEAQ (reference sequence). CDR3 length: 15 amino acids. V lost 5 bases to trimming and J lost 4 bases; unmatched junction nucleotides: 0. CDR3 DNA sequence: TGTGCCAGCAGCGGACTAGCGGGGGGGTACAATGAGCAGTTCTTC. It yields the protein CASSGLAGGYNEQFF. The full variable domain, rest sourced from reference TRBV7-9 and TRBJ2-1, is DTGVSQNPRHKITKRGQNVTFRCDPISEHNRLYWYRQTLGQGPEFLTYFQNEAQLEKSRLLSDRFSAERPKGSFSTLEIQRTEQGDSAMYLCASSGLAGGYNEQFFGPGTRLTVL.

The genes are TRBV5-1 and TRBJ1-1, with TRBD1 matching over 7 bases. The V gene's germline CDR1 is SGHRS and CDR2 YFSETQ. After removal of 4 bases from V and 0 bases from J, the junction contained 6 bases not matched to a gene. The CDR3 length is 15 residues. The CDR3 loop is CASSIGTAMNTEAFF. CDR3 DNA sequence: TGCGCCAGCAGCATCGGGACAGCAATGAACACTGAAGCTTTCTTT.

The rearrangement links TRBV9 to TRBJ2-1; 8 positions agree with TRBD1. The trim removed 4 bases at V and 2 bases at J, leaving 5 bases unmatched. The length of the CDR3 is 15 residues. CDR1 SGDLS and CDR2 YYNGEE come from the germline V gene. As DNA, the CDR3 is TGTGCCAGCAGCCTGGACAGGGTAACCTACAATGAGCAGTTCTTC. Encoded protein: CASSLDRVTYNEQFF.

The V and J genes are TRBV7-9 and TRBJ2-5; D possibly corresponds to TRBD2 (6 bases). Per the germline V gene, CDR1 is SEHNR and CDR2 is FQNEAQ (reference sequence). The CDR3 is 14 residues long. V was cut by 4 bases and J by 7 bases, with 16 bases left in between. The CDR3 nucleotides are TGTGCCAGCAGCTCAGCGCAGGCGACTAGGACCCAGTACTTC. Its translation is CASSSAQATRTQYF.

A single count supports this clone. V and J are TRBV9 and TRBJ1-4; 8 positions agree with TRBD1. The germline V gene has CDR1 SGDLS and CDR2 YYNGEE. After removal of 4 bases from V and 8 bases from J, the junction contained 13 bases not matched to a gene. This CDR3 region has 16 residues. The CDR3 reads CASSTQSGTGGEKLFF. The DNA for the CDR3 is TGTGCCAGCAGCACCCAATCCGGGACAGGAGGGGAAAAACTGTTTTTT.

The chain couples TRBV2 to TRBJ1-6, with no clear D. The CDR3 covers 14 residues. Between the trimmed V and J ends, which lost 4 bases and 11 bases, there was a span of 15 bases. In germline, CDR1 is SNHLY, CDR2 FYNNEI. CDR3 in DNA: TGTGCCAGCAGTGTCCGACGGACCGGAACACCCCTCCACTTT. Translated, it gives CASSVRRTGTPLHF.

The rearrangement links TRBV29-1 to TRBJ2-3, with TRBD2 matching over 7 bases. The germline CDR1 and CDR2 sequences are SQVTM and ANQGSEA. The V and J ends lost 8 bases and 1 base, in that order; junction bases with no gene match: 15. This CDR3 is 16 amino acids long. The CDR3 loop is CSTVGVGGLGTDTQYF. CDR3 coding DNA: TGCAGCACTGTGGGGGTGGGGGGGTTGGGCACAGATACGCAGTATTTT.

V gene TRBV6-5 combines with J gene TRBJ2-7; tentative D call: TRBD1 (5 bases). Deletions cut 2 bases from V and 2 bases from J, with 13 bases between. The CDR3 runs to 15 residues. CDR1 is MNHEY, CDR2 SVGAGI, per germline. CDR3 amino acids: CASSYGAGPAYEQYF. DNA of the CDR3: TGTGCCAGCAGTTACGGGGCAGGCCCTGCCTACGAGCAGTACTTC.

The CDR3 coding sequence is TGTGCCAGCTCACCATATACGGAGGGGGCGCGATCCAATTCACCCCTCCACTTT. Amino acid sequence: CASSPYTEGARSNSPLHF. This chain links TRBV18 with TRBJ1-6; 7 nucleotides match TRBD1. The length of the CDR3 is 18 residues. V shed 2 bases and J 7 bases; nucleotides not matched to a gene: 14. The germline CDR1 and CDR2 sequences are KGHSH and LQKENI.

A few counts support this clone. The chain uses TRBV4-1 and TRBJ2-3; possible D gene TRBD2, 6 bases. Trimming cost V 3 bases and J 2 bases, with 18 bases left between them. This CDR3 has 17 amino acids. CDR1 is MGHRA, CDR2 YSYEKL, per germline. CDR3 DNA sequence: TGCGCCAGCAGCCAGAGGTCAGGGACTGGGATCACAGATACGCAGTATTTT. This gives the protein CASSQRSGTGITDTQYF.

This clone was recorded a few times. The V call is TRBV4-1, the J call TRBJ1-1, with D hard to call. Germline-derived CDR1 and CDR2 are MGHRA and YSYEKL. The CDR3 runs 12 residues. Trimming took 1 base from V and 5 from J, leaving 5 bases between them. The CDR3 bases are TGCGCCAGCAGCCAAGGGCAGACTGAAGCTTTCTTT. It codes for CASSQGQTEAFF.

The chain joins TRBV5-1 to TRBJ2-1; the D is unclear. There are 13 residues in the CDR3. V lost 4 bases, J lost 8 bases, and 13 bases lay in between. CDR1 and CDR2 (germline): SGHRS, YFSETQ. CDR3 DNA: TGCGCCAGCAGCCCTCGGGCGGACCATGAGCAGTTCTTC. As protein: CASSPRADHEQFF.

The chain combines TRBV5-1 with TRBJ2-1; D call uncertain. Deletions cut 0 bases from V and 1 base from J, with 8 bases between. Germline CDR1 reads SGHRS; CDR2 reads YFSETQ. The CDR3 extends over 15 amino acids. CDR3 amino acids: CASSLGTASYNEQFF. Here the CDR3 DNA reads TGCGCCAGCAGCTTGGGTACGGCTTCCTACAATGAGCAGTTCTTC.

Only a few counts were recorded for this clone. The chain recombines TRBV27 with TRBJ1-2; D remains unclear. CDR1 MNHEY and CDR2 SMNVEV come from the germline V gene (reference sequence). Trimming stripped 5 bases from V and 11 bases from J, with 15 bases between. The CDR3 sequence is 12 residues long. For the CDR3, the DNA is TGTGCCAGCAGTCAAACGACGGGCGTTTACACCTTC. Translating it yields CASSQTTGVYTF.

The J gene is TRBJ1-2, the V gene TRBV6-5, with TRBD1 matching over 8 bases. This CDR3 is 14 amino acids long. In germline, CDR1 is MNHEY, CDR2 SVGAGI. The V and J ends lost 5 bases and 8 bases, in that order; junction bases with no gene match: 10. The CDR3 region is CASSQLSDREGYTF. For the CDR3, the DNA is TGTGCCAGCAGTCAACTCTCGGACAGGGAGGGCTACACCTTC.

The chain couples TRBV27 to TRBJ2-5; no reliable D call. The germline V gene encodes CDR1 MNHEY and CDR2 SMNVEV (reference sequence). CDR3 length equals 13 residues. Trimming left V 0 bases short and J 3 bases short, with 5 bases between. CDR3 loop: CASSLSYEETQYF. The CDR3 DNA reads as TGTGCCAGCAGTTTATCGTACGAAGAGACCCAGTACTTC.

CDR3: CASSEAPPDTQYF. CDR3 coding DNA: TGTGCCAGCAGTGAAGCGCCTCCAGATACGCAGTATTTT. The chain couples TRBV2 to TRBJ2-3; D unresolved. CDR1 SNHLY and CDR2 FYNNEI come from the germline V gene. V lost 0 bases, J lost 4 bases, and 5 bases lay in between. CDR3 length equals 13 residues. The whole variable domain, filled in from reference TRBV2 and TRBJ2-3, reads EPEVTQTPSHQVTQMGQEVILRCVPISNHLYFYWYRQILGQKVEFLVSFYNNEISEKSEIFDDQFSVERPDGSNFTLKIRSTKLEDSAMYFCASSEAPPDTQYFGPGTRLTVL.

This chain links TRBV2 with TRBJ2-7, with 8 bases aligning to TRBD1. Unmatched junction bases numbered 7, after V lost 6 bases and J lost 0 bases. CDR1 is SNHLY and CDR2 is FYNNEI in the germline V gene. This CDR3 contains 15 residues. CDR3 region: CASRYDRGNSYEQYF. The CDR3 DNA is TGTGCCAGCAGATACGACAGGGGAAACTCCTACGAGCAGTACTTC.

V usage is TRBV7-2 and J usage is TRBJ1-1; no definite D call. This CDR3 contains 14 residues. Germline values: CDR1 SGHTA, CDR2 FQGNSA. Trimming cost V 3 bases and J 1 base, with 9 bases left between them. The CDR3 sequence is CASSFLGANTEAFF. The CDR3 bases are TGTGCCAGCAGCTTTCTGGGTGCGAACACTGAAGCTTTCTTT.

This clone has only one observation. The chain is built from TRBV29-1 and TRBJ1-2, with D possibly being TRBD1 (6 bases). CDR3 length: 17 residues. Between the trimmed V and J ends, which lost 3 bases and 4 bases, there was a span of 24 bases. CDR1 is SQVTM, CDR2 ANQGSEA, per germline. In DNA, the CDR3 is TGCAGCGTTGAGGAGTTCGAACAGGGTAGCAGGGGCTATGGCTACACCTTC. Encoded protein: CSVEEFEQGSRGYGYTF.

The gene calls are TRBV11-2 and TRBJ1-1; D is undetermined. This CDR3 has 15 amino acids. Germline CDR1 SGHAT, CDR2 FQNNGV. With 0 bases removed from V and 7 bases from J, the gap between germline ends came to 15 bases. CDR3 loop: CASSLEDRPFDEAFF. For the CDR3, the DNA is TGTGCCAGCAGCTTAGAAGATCGGCCTTTTGATGAAGCTTTCTTT.